Listed below are T cell receptor beta chains from one sample, sequenced in a study of blood T cells in healthy people across ages. Via MiXCR, TCRdb re-called the 5' RACE reads, giving one row per CDR3 protein. Here the sample spans around 1.7 million distinct CDR3 sequences, approximately 30% being singletons. The sample was blood. These receptors came from a woman aged 25 to 39 in good health. CDR3s include the opening cysteine and the closing phenylalanine or tryptophan. The D gene is left open where the match is weak. Clone size is shown for a subset of rows, as once, few, many or a class of expanded clone.

clone size	V gene	D gene	J gene	CDR3 protein	CDR3 DNA
few	TRBV6-2/TRBV6-3	TRBD1	TRBJ1-1	CASTADRDEAFF	TGTGCCAGCACCGCGGACAGGGATGAAGCTTTCTTT
.	TRBV28	.	TRBJ2-1	CASSSSGTALRQFF	TGTGCCAGCAGTTCGTCCGGGACCGCGTTGAGGCAGTTCTTC
few	TRBV6-2/TRBV6-3	.	TRBJ1-2	CASNHQRNWGYTF	TGTGCCAGCAACCATCAGAGGAACTGGGGCTACACCTTC
.	TRBV29-1	.	TRBJ2-1	CSVEVLAPGQVSVIGEQFF	TGCAGCGTTGAAGTGTTGGCTCCCGGCCAGGTATCTGTGATCGGTGAGCAGTTCTTC
few	TRBV12-3/TRBV12-4	TRBD2	TRBJ2-1	CASVGREGSYNEQFF	TGTGCCAGCGTTGGTCGGGAGGGCTCCTACAATGAGCAGTTCTTC
few	TRBV3-1	.	TRBJ1-1	CASSQARGYTEAFF	TGTGCCAGCAGCCAAGCCAGGGGTTACACTGAAGCTTTCTTT
few	TRBV5-6	TRBD1	TRBJ1-5	CASSRRQGPYSNQPQHF	TGTGCCAGCAGCCGTAGACAGGGCCCATATAGCAATCAGCCCCAGCATTTT
.	TRBV6-5	.	TRBJ1-5	CASSYLGGPQHF	TGTGCCAGCAGTTACCTCGGAGGGCCCCAGCATTTT
few	TRBV7-6	TRBD1	TRBJ2-5	CASTTGTGSRETQYF	TGTGCCAGCACCACGGGGACAGGGAGTCGGGAGACCCAGTACTTC
many	TRBV4-3	TRBD1	TRBJ2-7	CASSQEPGGTGAYEQYF	TGCGCCAGCAGCCAAGAGCCCGGTGGGACAGGGGCCTACGAGCAGTACTTC
.	TRBV6-2/TRBV6-3	TRBD2	TRBJ2-1	CASSGTSGGAPRQFF	TGTGCCAGCAGTGGAACTAGCGGGGGGGCTCCAAGGCAGTTCTTC
once	TRBV3-1	.	TRBJ2-7	CASSRRDIPYEQYF	TGTGCCAGCAGCCGAAGGGACATCCCCTACGAGCAGTACTTC
.	TRBV30	.	TRBJ2-3	CAWSVVSDTQYF	TGTGCCTGGAGTGTTGTTTCAGATACGCAGTATTTT
.	TRBV7-2	.	TRBJ2-7	CASSFGLGGVYEQYF	TGTGCCAGCAGCTTTGGATTGGGCGGGGTTTACGAGCAGTACTTC
.	TRBV29-1	.	TRBJ1-2	CSVVELYGYTF	TGCAGCGTTGTAGAACTCTATGGCTACACCTTC
.	TRBV3-1	.	TRBJ2-3	CASSHDPAGASTDTQYF	TGTGCCAGCAGCCACGACCCCGCGGGGGCTAGCACAGATACGCAGTATTTT
few	TRBV13	.	TRBJ2-4	CASSSSRLPRNIQYF	TGTGCCAGCAGCTCCTCCCGATTACCCCGAAACATTCAGTACTTC
.	TRBV7-2	TRBD2	TRBJ2-7	CASTPTGLAGAEQYF	TGTGCCAGCACCCCGACGGGACTAGCGGGAGCCGAGCAGTACTTC
few	TRBV7-2	TRBD1	TRBJ1-5	CASSPRVMTGNQPQHF	TGTGCCAGCAGCCCACGAGTGATGACAGGGAATCAGCCCCAGCATTTT
.	TRBV29-1	TRBD2	TRBJ2-1	CSVDGGSSYNEQFF	TGCAGCGTTGATGGCGGGAGCTCCTACAATGAGCAGTTCTTC
few	TRBV5-1	TRBD2	TRBJ2-7	CASSLGLAVDEQYF	TGCGCCAGCAGCTTGGGACTAGCGGTAGACGAGCAGTACTTC
.	TRBV20-1	.	TRBJ1-5	CSTREGGQPQHF	TGCAGTACTAGAGAGGGAGGACAGCCCCAGCATTTT